Following are 12 T cell receptor beta chains from one sample sequenced in a study of early T cells in non-severe SARS-CoV-2 infection. TCRdb used MiXCR to reprocess the 5' RACE reads, holding one entry per CDR3 protein. Here the sample spans 55,000 to 70,000 distinct CDR3 sequences, around 13% being singletons. The specimen was whole blood, collected at baseline. The receptors shown here come from an adult who was a healthcare worker with PCR-confirmed SARS-CoV-2 infection or an uninfected control (not recorded which). The donor label of this sample is uncertain.

This sequence joins TRBV3-1 and TRBJ1-1; D may be TRBD1 (6 bases). This CDR3 is 15 amino acids long. V lost 5 bases to trimming and J lost 0 bases, with 13 bases between them. Germline V CDR1 and CDR2: LGHDT, YNNKEL (reference sequence). CDR3: CASSDGQLMNTEAFF. CDR3 bases: TGTGCCAGCAGCGATGGACAGCTCATGAACACTGAAGCTTTCTTT.

In its sample, this clonotype was seen a few times. This sequence joins TRBV11-2 and TRBJ1-4, with D unresolved. V was shortened by 5 bases and J by 6 bases, with 7 bases between the two germline ends. CDR3 size: 12 residues. Looked up from germline, CDR1 is SGHAT and CDR2 is FQNNGV. CDR3: CASSRADEKLFF. Written as DNA, the CDR3 is TGTGCCAGCAGCCGGGCGGATGAAAAACTGTTTTTT.

By proportion, this clonotype is medium-sized. This sequence joins TRBV3-1 and TRBJ2-3, with 7 bases matching TRBD1. The CDR3 runs to 15 residues. J lost 4 bases, V lost 1 base, and 5 bases had no gene match. Per the germline V gene, CDR1 is LGHDT and CDR2 is YNNKEL (reference sequence). DNA for the CDR3: TGTGCCAGCAGCCAAGGACCAACAGGGGCAGATACGCAGTATTTT. Translation: CASSQGPTGADTQYF.

This clonotype was detected only a few times. The J gene is TRBJ2-2, the V gene TRBV5-1; 9 nucleotides match TRBD1. Germline V gene sequence: CDR1 SGHRS, CDR2 YFSETQ. This CDR3 spans 15 amino acids. V dropped 3 bases and J dropped 3; count of bases not matched to a gene: 3. DNA of the CDR3: TGCGCCAGCAGCTCGGGACAGGGATACACCGGGGAGCTGTTTTTT. Translation: CASSSGQGYTGELFF.

This clonotype came up a few times. CDR3 in DNA: TGTGCCAGCAATCGACGGGGGGTAGTGGAGCAGTACGTC. Translation gives CASNRRGVVEQYV. The chain carries TRBV7-3 and TRBJ2-7, with TRBD2 matching 7 bases. Trimming cost V 7 bases and J 7 bases; bases outside gene matches: 10. This CDR3 is 13 amino acids long. The V gene's germline CDR1 is SGHTA and CDR2 FQGTGA.

This clonotype appeared a few times. The CDR3 region is CASSLGLLNTEAFF. In DNA, the CDR3 is TGTGCCAGCAGCTTAGGACTGCTGAACACTGAAGCTTTCTTT. V is TRBV11-2 and J is TRBJ1-1; D gene uncertain. Deletions cut 1 base from V and 0 bases from J, with 6 bases between. The germline V gene has CDR1 SGHAT and CDR2 FQNNGV. The CDR3 contains 14 residues. Full variable domain (missing parts from reference TRBV11-2 and TRBJ1-1): EAGVAQSPRYKIIEKRQSVAFWCNPISGHATLYWYQQILGQGPKLLIQFQNNGVVDDSQLPKDRFSAERLKGVDSTLKIQPAKLEDSAVYLCASSLGLLNTEAFFGQGTRLTVV.

This chain joins TRBV6-5 and TRBJ2-1, with TRBD2 identical over 8 bases. The CDR3 has 11 residues. Looked up from germline, CDR1 is MNHEY and CDR2 is SVGAGI. Germline trimming cut 5 bases from V and 12 bases from J; bases unmatched to any gene: 3. CDR3 loop: CASSNGGVQFF. CDR3 DNA: TGTGCCAGCAGTAACGGGGGGGTGCAGTTCTTC.

Many counts were recorded for this clonotype. This rearrangement joins TRBV28 to TRBJ1-3; 7 positions match TRBD1. Losses at the gene ends were 3 bases for V and 3 bases for J; bases not matched to a gene: 5. Looked up from germline, CDR1 is MDHEN and CDR2 is SYDVKM. The CDR3 has 15 residues. The CDR3 loop is CASSLYRGIGNTIYF. CDR3 nucleotides: TGTGCCAGCAGTTTGTACAGGGGTATTGGAAACACCATATATTTT.

This chain joins TRBV6-1 and TRBJ2-7; 7 nucleotides agree with TRBD1. Trimming at V came to 3 bases and at J to 3 bases, leaving 8 bases not matched to a gene. CDR3 length: 15 residues. Germline lookup yields CDR1 MNHNS and CDR2 SASEGT. This CDR3 reads CASSEGAGGFYEQYV. CDR3 coding DNA: TGTGCCAGCAGTGAGGGGGCAGGGGGATTCTACGAGCAGTACGTC.

This clonotype was picked up a small number of times. The chain uses TRBV6-6 and TRBJ1-4, with a weak D call TRBD1 (6 bases). Trimming pared 6 bases from V and 5 bases from J, leaving 13 bases between. This CDR3 is 14 amino acids long. Germline V lookup: CDR1 MNHNY, CDR2 SVGAGI (reference sequence). The DNA for the CDR3 is TGTGCCAGCAGAACCAGGGGATCAAATGAAAAACTGTTTTTT. Translating gives CASRTRGSNEKLFF.

This chain joins TRBV11-2 and TRBJ2-1, with TRBD2 matching 13 bases. Trimming removed 1 base from V and 7 bases from J; junction bases left unmatched: 4. The CDR3 is 16 residues long. Germline values: CDR1 SGHAT, CDR2 FQNNGV. The CDR3, as DNA: TGTGCCAGCAGCTTAGGACTAGCGGGGGGCATAAATGAGCAGTTCTTC. Translating gives CASSLGLAGGINEQFF.

The chain combines TRBV9 with TRBJ2-1; D not certain. Germline values: CDR1 SGDLS, CDR2 YYNGEE. The V gene lost 0 bases and the J gene lost 0 bases, with 10 bases spanning the gap. The CDR3 runs to 16 residues. CDR3 in amino acids: CASSVGAESSYNEQFF. CDR3 nucleotides: TGTGCCAGCAGCGTAGGTGCGGAGAGCTCCTACAATGAGCAGTTCTTC.